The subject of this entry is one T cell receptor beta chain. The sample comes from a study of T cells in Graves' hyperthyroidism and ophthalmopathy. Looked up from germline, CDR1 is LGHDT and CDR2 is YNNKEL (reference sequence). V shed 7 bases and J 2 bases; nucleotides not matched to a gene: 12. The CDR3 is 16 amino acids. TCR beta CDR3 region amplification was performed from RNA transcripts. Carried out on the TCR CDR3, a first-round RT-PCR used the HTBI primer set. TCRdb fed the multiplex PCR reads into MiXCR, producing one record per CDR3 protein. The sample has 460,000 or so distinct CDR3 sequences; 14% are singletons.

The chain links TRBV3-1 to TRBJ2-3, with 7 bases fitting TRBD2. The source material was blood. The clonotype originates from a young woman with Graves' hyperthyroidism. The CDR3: CASIPARGRTTDTQYF. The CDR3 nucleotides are TGTGCCAGCATCCCAGCCCGCGGGAGAACCACAGATACGCAGTATTTT.